The next 16 T cell receptor beta chains were all read from a single sample in a study of T cell changes during pregnancy in multiple sclerosis. Profiling relied on immunoSEQ multiplex PCR, and the TCRdb table lists in-frame clones only, not all of them. The sample shows some 54,000 clones, just over 90% of them seen only once. This specimen was peripheral blood, taken after pregnancy. These receptors were collected from a female donor with multiple sclerosis, enrolled in a pregnancy study.

The CDR3 here is CASSQPGGEGYNEQFF. The CDR3 DNA reads as TGTGCCAGCAGCCAGCCGGGGGGCGAAGGCTACAATGAGCAGTTCTTC. This sequence joins TRBV7-2 and TRBJ2-1; D may be TRBD2 (7 bases). CDR3 length equals 16 residues. Germline CDR1 and CDR2: SGHTA and FQGNSA. V lost 5 bases and J 3 bases, leaving 17 bases between the germline ends. The complete variable domain, with remaining parts taken from reference TRBV7-2 and TRBJ2-1, reads GAGVSQSPSNKVTEKGKDVELRCDPISGHTALYWYRQSLGQGLEFLIYFQGNSAPDKSGLPSDRFSAERTGGSVSTLTIQRTQQEDSAVYLCASSQPGGEGYNEQFFGPGTRLTVL.

The V and J genes are TRBV5-6 and TRBJ2-7, with 7 bases identical to TRBD1. The CDR3 sequence is 14 residues long. Germline V gives CDR1 SGHDT, CDR2 YYEEEE. The V gene end was trimmed by 2 bases and the J gene end by 3 bases; junction bases not matched to a gene: 5. CDR3 DNA sequence: TGTGCCAGCAGCTTAGGACAGGACCTCTACGAGCAGTACTTC. The encoded protein is CASSLGQDLYEQYF.

V is TRBV7-9 and J is TRBJ2-7, with D perhaps TRBD1 (6 bases). V dropped 3 bases and J dropped 0 bases, with 18 bases sitting between them. Germline V gives CDR1 SEHNR, CDR2 FQNEAQ (reference sequence). The CDR3 loop spans 17 amino acids. CDR3 DNA: TGTGCCAGCAGCTTTGAAAGAGAACAGGGAATCTCCTACGAGCAGTACTTC. Amino acid sequence: CASSFEREQGISYEQYF. Variable domain in full (rest from reference TRBV7-9 and TRBJ2-7): DTGVSQNPRHKITKRGQNVTFRCDPISEHNRLYWYRQTLGQGPEFLTYFQNEAQLEKSRLLSDRFSAERPKGSFSTLEIQRTEQGDSAMYLCASSFEREQGISYEQYFGPGTRLTVT.

This clone was detected only once. This rearrangement joins TRBV9 to TRBJ2-1, with 7 bases that match TRBD1. The V gene end was trimmed by 2 bases and the J gene end by 0 bases; junction bases not matched to a gene: 5. There are 16 residues in the CDR3. The germline V gene has CDR1 SGDLS and CDR2 YYNGEE. CDR3 amino acids: CASSVLTGSSYNEQFF. The DNA of the CDR3 is TGTGCCAGCAGCGTCCTGACAGGGAGCTCCTACAATGAGCAGTTCTTC.

The gene calls are TRBV7-9 and TRBJ2-7; D is unclear. Trimming removed 3 bases at V and 3 bases at J, with 6 bases between. CDR3 length equals 12 residues. The germline V gene encodes CDR1 SEHNR and CDR2 FQNEAQ (reference sequence). In nucleotides, the CDR3 is TGTGCCAGCAGCTTCGAGCGCTACGAGCAGTACTTC. This codes for CASSFERYEQYF.

V is TRBV18 and J is TRBJ2-5; the D gene is possibly TRBD1 (6 bases). Germline-derived CDR1 and CDR2 are KGHSH and LQKENI. This CDR3 contains 17 residues. Trimming left V 6 bases short and J 3 bases short, with 23 bases between. CDR3 DNA: TGTGCCAGCTCCCCAACGCACCACAGGACAGTTGAAGAGACCCAGTACTTC. Translating gives CASSPTHHRTVEETQYF.

The chain links TRBV7-9 to TRBJ2-1, with 10 bases fitting TRBD2. The V gene's germline CDR1 is SEHNR and CDR2 FQNEAQ (reference sequence). This CDR3 has 14 amino acids. V was clipped by 11 bases and J by 9 bases; unmatched bases: 13. Here the CDR3 reads CASRGLAGAGEQFF. The CDR3 bases are TGTGCCTCGAGGGGGCTAGCGGGAGCGGGTGAGCAGTTCTTC.

V and J are TRBV2 and TRBJ2-7, with a weak D call TRBD1 (5 bases). The CDR3 loop spans 11 amino acids. Germline V gene sequence: CDR1 SNHLY, CDR2 FYNNEI. Trimming took 5 bases from V and 4 from J, leaving 6 bases between them. This chain's CDR3 is CASSPGYEQYF. In DNA form, the CDR3 reads TGTGCCAGCAGTCCAGGGTACGAGCAGTACTTC.

V and J are TRBV25-1 and TRBJ2-7; tentative D call: TRBD1 (6 bases). The CDR3 contains 15 residues. Germline V gene data show CDR1 as MGHDK and CDR2 as SYGVNS. Trimming took 2 bases from V and 0 from J, leaving 11 bases between them. The CDR3 region is CASSERQATSYEQYF. The CDR3 DNA is TGTGCCAGCAGTGAACGACAGGCAACCTCCTACGAGCAGTACTTC.

The chain employs TRBV25-1 and TRBJ1-1; D is unresolved. Germline CDR1 and CDR2: MGHDK and SYGVNS. The CDR3 is 17 residues long. V dropped 4 bases and J dropped 1 base, with 19 bases sitting between them. Here the CDR3 reads CASSGGILGPSNTEAFF. The CDR3 DNA reads as TGTGCCAGCAGTGGCGGGATTCTTGGGCCGTCGAACACTGAAGCTTTCTTT.

The chain employs TRBV19 and TRBJ1-5; a possible D gene is TRBD1 (6 bases). The germline V and J ends were trimmed by 2 bases and 4 bases, with 15 bases remaining between them. CDR3 length: 16 residues. Germline loops: CDR1 LNHDA, CDR2 SQIVND (reference sequence). DNA of the CDR3: TGTGCCAGTAGTATAAAAGGCAGGGGCCTTAATCAGCCCCAGCATTTT. Amino acid sequence: CASSIKGRGLNQPQHF.

This chain connects TRBV4-1 to TRBJ2-7; 7 bases are shared with TRBD1. The CDR3 is 16 amino acids. Per the germline V gene, CDR1 is MGHRA and CDR2 is YSYEKL. The V segment lost 1 base and the J segment 4 bases; nucleotides outside the gene matches: 10. CDR3 DNA sequence: TGCGCCAGCAGCCAAGTAGTCAGGACAGGCTATTACGAGCAGTACTTC. Its translation: CASSQVVRTGYYEQYF.

The rearrangement joins TRBV6-1 to TRBJ2-1, with TRBD2 matching 9 bases. CDR1 is MNHNS, CDR2 SASEGT, per germline. The V gene end was trimmed by 6 bases and the J gene end by 2 bases; junction bases not matched to a gene: 5. The CDR3 sequence is 15 residues long. In DNA, the CDR3 is TGTGCCAGCAGAAAAGTAGCGGGAGCCTACAATGAGCAGTTCTTC. This sequence encodes CASRKVAGAYNEQFF.

The chain joins TRBV19 to TRBJ2-6, with D tentatively TRBD2 (5 bases). The CDR3 totals 11 residues. Trimming left V 4 bases short and J 13 bases short, with 8 bases between. Germline-derived CDR1 and CDR2 are LNHDA and SQIVND (reference sequence). The DNA of the CDR3 is TGTGCCAGTAGTAGTTGGGAGGTCCTGACTTTC. Encoded protein: CASSSWEVLTF.

This clone was observed a single time. In DNA, the CDR3 is TGCAGCGTTGATGAGGGCCCCGGGGAGCTGTTTTTT. This codes for CSVDEGPGELFF. V gene TRBV29-1 combines with J gene TRBJ2-2; possibly TRBD2 for D (5 bases). Germline V CDR1 and CDR2: SQVTM, ANQGSEA. The CDR3 consists of 12 residues. V was pared by 3 bases and J by 6 bases, with 8 bases between.

A single count supports this clone. The chain links TRBV5-1 to TRBJ2-5; 11 positions match TRBD2. Germline V gene lookup returns CDR1 SGHRS and CDR2 YFSETQ. This CDR3 is built from 15 residues. Trimming at V came to 3 bases and at J to 7 bases, leaving 8 bases not matched to a gene. CDR3 protein: CASSYTSGSALTQYF. CDR3 DNA: TGCGCCAGCAGCTATACTAGCGGGAGCGCTTTGACCCAGTACTTC.